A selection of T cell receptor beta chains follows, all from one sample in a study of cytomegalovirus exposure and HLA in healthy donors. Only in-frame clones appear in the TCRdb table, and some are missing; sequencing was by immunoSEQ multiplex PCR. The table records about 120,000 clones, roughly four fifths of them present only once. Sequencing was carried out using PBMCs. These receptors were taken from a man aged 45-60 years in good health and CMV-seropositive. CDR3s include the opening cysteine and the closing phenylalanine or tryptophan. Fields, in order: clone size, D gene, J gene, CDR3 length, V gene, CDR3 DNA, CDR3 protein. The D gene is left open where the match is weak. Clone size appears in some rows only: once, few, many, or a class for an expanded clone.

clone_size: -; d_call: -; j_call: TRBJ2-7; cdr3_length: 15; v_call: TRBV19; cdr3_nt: TGTGCCAGTAGTGCCGGGACCAGGGGCTCCTACGAGCAGTACTTC; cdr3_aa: CASSAGTRGSYEQYF
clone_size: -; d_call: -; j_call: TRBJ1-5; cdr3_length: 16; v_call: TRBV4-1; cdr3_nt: TGCGCCAGCAGCCCCCTGGGGACAAAAGCAAATCAGCCCCAGCATTTT; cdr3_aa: CASSPLGTKANQPQHF
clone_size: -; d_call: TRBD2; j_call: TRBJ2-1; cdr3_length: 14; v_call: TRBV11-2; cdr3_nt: TGTGCCAGCAGCTCTTGGGACTACTACAATGAGCAGTTCTTC; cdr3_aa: CASSSWDYYNEQFF
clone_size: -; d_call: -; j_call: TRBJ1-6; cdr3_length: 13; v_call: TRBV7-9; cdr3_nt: TGTGCCAGCAGCTCTAGTTATAATTCACCCCTCCACTTT; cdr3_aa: CASSSSYNSPLHF
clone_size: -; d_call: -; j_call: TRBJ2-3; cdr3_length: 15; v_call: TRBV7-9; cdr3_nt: TGTGCCAGCAGCTTAGCGCGGGGACTCACAGATACGCAGTATTTT; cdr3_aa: CASSLARGLTDTQYF
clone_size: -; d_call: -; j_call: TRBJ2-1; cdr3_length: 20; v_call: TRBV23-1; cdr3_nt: TGCGCCAGCAGTCAACACCGGGACTTGAAACTTTTTAGCTCCTACAATGAGCAGTTCTTC; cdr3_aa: CASSQHRDLKLFSSYNEQFF
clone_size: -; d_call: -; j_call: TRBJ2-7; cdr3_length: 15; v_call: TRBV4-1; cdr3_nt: TGCGCCAGCAGCCAAGGTCAGGGGAGCTCCTACGAGCAGTACTTC; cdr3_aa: CASSQGQGSSYEQYF
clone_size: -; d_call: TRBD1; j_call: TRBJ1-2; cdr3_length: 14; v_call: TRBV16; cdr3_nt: TGTGCCAGCAGCCAAGACAGGGGAGCAAATGGCTACACCTTC; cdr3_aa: CASSQDRGANGYTF
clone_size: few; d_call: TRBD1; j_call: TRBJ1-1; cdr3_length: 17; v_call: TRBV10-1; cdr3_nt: TGCGCCAGCAGTGAGACTCCGGGACAGGCGCTCAACACTGAAGCTTTCTTT; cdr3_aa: CASSETPGQALNTEAFF
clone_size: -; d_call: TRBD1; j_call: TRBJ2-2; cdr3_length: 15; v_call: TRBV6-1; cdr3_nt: TGTGCCAGCAGTGAGAACAGGGGGCAAAACGGGGAGCTGTTTTTT; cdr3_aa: CASSENRGQNGELFF
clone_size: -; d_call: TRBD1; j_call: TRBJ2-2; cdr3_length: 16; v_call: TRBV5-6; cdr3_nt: TGTGCCAGCAGCTACTGGCCGGGACAGGCGTCCAGGGAGCTGTTTTTT; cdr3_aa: CASSYWPGQASRELFF
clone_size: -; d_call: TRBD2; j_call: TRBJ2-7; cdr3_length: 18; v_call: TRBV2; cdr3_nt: TGTGCCAGCAGTGAAGCGCGAATGGGACTAGCGGGAGTGTACGAGCAGTACTTC; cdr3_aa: CASSEARMGLAGVYEQYF
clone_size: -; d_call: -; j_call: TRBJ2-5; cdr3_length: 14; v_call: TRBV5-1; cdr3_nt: TGCGCCAGCAGCTTGTTGGGCATTCAAGAGACCCAGTACTTC; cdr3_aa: CASSLLGIQETQYF
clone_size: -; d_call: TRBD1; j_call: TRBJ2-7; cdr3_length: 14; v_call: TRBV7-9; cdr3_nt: TGTGCCAGCAGCCCCAGGGACAGGGCTTACGAGCAGTACTTC; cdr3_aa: CASSPRDRAYEQYF
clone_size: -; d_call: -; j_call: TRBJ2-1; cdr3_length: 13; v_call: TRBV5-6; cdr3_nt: TGTGCCAGCAGAGTAAGGACTCCTAATGAGCAGTTCTTC; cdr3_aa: CASRVRTPNEQFF
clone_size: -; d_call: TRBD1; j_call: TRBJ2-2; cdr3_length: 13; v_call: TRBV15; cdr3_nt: TGTGCCATTAACAGGGGAACGTTGGGGGAGCTGTTTTTT; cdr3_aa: CAINRGTLGELFF
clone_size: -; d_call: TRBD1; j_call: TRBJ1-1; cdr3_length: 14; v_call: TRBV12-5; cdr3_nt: TGTGCTAGTGGTCCCTCCACAGGGGTACTTGGAGCTTTCTTT; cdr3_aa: CASGPSTGVLGAFF
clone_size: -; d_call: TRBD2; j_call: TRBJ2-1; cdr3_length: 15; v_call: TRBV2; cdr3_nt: TGTGCCAGCAGTAAAGAAGGACTAGCGGGAAATGAGCAGTTCTTC; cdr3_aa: CASSKEGLAGNEQFF
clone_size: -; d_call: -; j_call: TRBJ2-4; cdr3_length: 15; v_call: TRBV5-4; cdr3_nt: TGTGCCAGCAGCTTGGAGGGGAGGAGGGCAAACATTCAGTACTTC; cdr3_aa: CASSLEGRRANIQYF
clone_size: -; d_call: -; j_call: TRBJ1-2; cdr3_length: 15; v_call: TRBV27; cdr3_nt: TGTGCCAGCAGTCCAGTGGGGCAGGGGTACTATGGCTACACCTTC; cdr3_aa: CASSPVGQGYYGYTF
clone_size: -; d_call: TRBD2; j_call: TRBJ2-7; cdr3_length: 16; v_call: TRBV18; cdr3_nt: TGTGCCAGCTCGCACCTGGACACAGCCGGGGGGGGCGAGCAGTACTTC; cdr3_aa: CASSHLDTAGGGEQYF
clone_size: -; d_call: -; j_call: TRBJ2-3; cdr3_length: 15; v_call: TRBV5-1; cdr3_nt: TGCGCCAGCAGCTTGGGGCTAGCGATGGGAGATACGCAGTATTTT; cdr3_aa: CASSLGLAMGDTQYF
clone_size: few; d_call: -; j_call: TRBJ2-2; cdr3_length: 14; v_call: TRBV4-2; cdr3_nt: TGTGCCAGCAGCCAAGAAGGCGGGGCCGGGGAGCTGTTTTTT; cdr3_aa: CASSQEGGAGELFF
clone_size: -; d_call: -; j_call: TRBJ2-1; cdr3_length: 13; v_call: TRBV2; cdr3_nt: TGTGCCCTCGGCAGGGACAATTACAATGAGCAGTTCTTC; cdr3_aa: CALGRDNYNEQFF
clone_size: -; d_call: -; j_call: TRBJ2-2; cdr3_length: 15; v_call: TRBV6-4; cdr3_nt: TGTGCCAGCAGTGGGAGGCACGGCAACACCGGGGAGCTGTTTTTT; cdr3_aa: CASSGRHGNTGELFF
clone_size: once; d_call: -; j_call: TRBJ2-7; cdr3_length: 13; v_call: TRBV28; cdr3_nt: TGTGCCAGCAGTTTGGGCAGGACCTACGAGCAGTACTTC; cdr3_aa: CASSLGRTYEQYF
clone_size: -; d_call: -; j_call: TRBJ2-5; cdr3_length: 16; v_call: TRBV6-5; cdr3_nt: TGTGCCAGCAGTTACTCCGGGCGGGTGGTAAAAGAGACCCAGTACTTC; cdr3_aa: CASSYSGRVVKETQYF